These T cell receptor beta chains were read from a single sample in a study of T-cell reconstitution after alpha-beta-depleted transplantation in children. MiXCR, applied by TCRdb to the PCR reads, yields one record per CDR3 protein. The table has approximately 500,000 distinct CDR3 sequences, about 10% seen once. The sequencing here drew on PBMCs, taken before TCRalphabeta/CD19-depleted stem cell transplant. The receptors were sampled from a child aged 2 to 15 with inherited bone marrow failure, due to receive a stem cell transplant. CDR3s include the opening cysteine and the closing phenylalanine or tryptophan. D genes are given only for firm matches. The size of a clone is reported for some rows only, either as once, few or many, or as a class for expanded clones.

CDR3aa	CDR3nt	d_gene	v_gene	j_gene	abundance
CASLAGRELFF	TGTGCCAGCCTCGCAGGCCGGGAGCTGTTTTTT	-	TRBV3-1	TRBJ2-2	many
CSAKGLAGGPSNIQYF	TGCAGTGCCAAGGGACTAGCGGGAGGCCCATCAAACATTCAGTACTTC	TRBD2	TRBV20-1	TRBJ2-4	many
CASSSYWGGRQPQHF	TGTGCCAGCAGCTCATACTGGGGAGGAAGGCAGCCCCAGCATTTT	-	TRBV5-6	TRBJ1-5	-
CAWRTGQQNTEAFF	TGTGCCTGGAGGACCGGACAGCAGAACACTGAAGCTTTCTTT	-	TRBV30	TRBJ1-1	many
CASSFWGRPDEQFF	TGTGCCAGCAGTTTTTGGGGGAGGCCGGATGAGCAGTTCTTC	-	TRBV12-3/TRBV12-4	TRBJ2-1	many
CASSHGRGTGELFF	TGTGCCAGCAGCCATGGTAGAGGCACCGGGGAGCTGTTTTTT	-	TRBV16	TRBJ2-2	many
CASSLGSGPDEQFF	TGTGCCAGCAGTTTAGGGTCTGGCCCTGATGAGCAGTTCTTC	-	TRBV12-3/TRBV12-4	TRBJ2-1	-
CASSPRGRCQETQYF	TGCGCCAGCAGCCCCCGTGGCCGGTGTCAAGAGACCCAGTACTTC	-	TRBV4-1	TRBJ2-5	-
CASSQGYRGSSVVGTDTQYF	TGTGCCAGCAGCCAAGGCTACCGCGGCAGTTCCGTCGTGGGCACAGATACGCAGTATTTT	-	TRBV14	TRBJ2-3	-
CAWREQGGYSNQPQHF	TGTGCCTGGAGAGAGCAGGGGGGTTATAGCAATCAGCCCCAGCATTTT	TRBD1	TRBV30	TRBJ1-5	few
CASSYGDRYNEQFF	TGTGCCAGCAGTTACGGGGACCGCTACAATGAGCAGTTCTTC	-	TRBV6-5	TRBJ2-1	many